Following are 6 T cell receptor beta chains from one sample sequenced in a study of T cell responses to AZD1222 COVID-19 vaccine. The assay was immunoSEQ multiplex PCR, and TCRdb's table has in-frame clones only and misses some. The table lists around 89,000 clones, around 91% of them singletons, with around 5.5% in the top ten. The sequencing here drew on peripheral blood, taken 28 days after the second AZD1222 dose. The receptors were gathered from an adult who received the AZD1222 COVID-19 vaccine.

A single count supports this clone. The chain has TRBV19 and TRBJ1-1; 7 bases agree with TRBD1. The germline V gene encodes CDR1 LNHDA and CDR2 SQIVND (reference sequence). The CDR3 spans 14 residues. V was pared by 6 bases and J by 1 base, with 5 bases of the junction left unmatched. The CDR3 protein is CASRNGDRNTEAFF. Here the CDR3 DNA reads TGTGCCAGTAGAAATGGGGACAGGAACACTGAAGCTTTCTTT.

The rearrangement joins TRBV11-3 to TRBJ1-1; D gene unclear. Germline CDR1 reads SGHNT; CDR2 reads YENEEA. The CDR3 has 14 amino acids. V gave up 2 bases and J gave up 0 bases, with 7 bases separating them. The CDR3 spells CASSLSSLNTEAFF. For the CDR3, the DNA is TGTGCCAGCAGCTTATCCAGCTTGAACACTGAAGCTTTCTTT.

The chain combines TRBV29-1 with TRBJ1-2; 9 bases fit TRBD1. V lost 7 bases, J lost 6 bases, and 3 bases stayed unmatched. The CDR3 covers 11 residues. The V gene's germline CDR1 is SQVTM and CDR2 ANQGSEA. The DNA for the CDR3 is TGCAGCGGCGGGACAGGGAATGGCTACACCTTC. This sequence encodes CSGGTGNGYTF.

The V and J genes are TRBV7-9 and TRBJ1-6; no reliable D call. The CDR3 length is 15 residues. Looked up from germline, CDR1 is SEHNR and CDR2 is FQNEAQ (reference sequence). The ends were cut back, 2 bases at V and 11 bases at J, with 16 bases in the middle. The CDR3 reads CASSLSGGREAPLHF. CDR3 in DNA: TGTGCCAGCAGCTTATCCGGTGGGCGGGAGGCACCCCTCCACTTT.

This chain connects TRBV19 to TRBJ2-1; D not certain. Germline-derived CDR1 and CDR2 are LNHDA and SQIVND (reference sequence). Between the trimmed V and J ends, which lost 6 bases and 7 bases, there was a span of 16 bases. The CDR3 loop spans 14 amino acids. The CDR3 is CASSTLRSVNEQFF. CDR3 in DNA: TGTGCCAGTAGCACACTTCGGTCGGTAAATGAGCAGTTCTTC. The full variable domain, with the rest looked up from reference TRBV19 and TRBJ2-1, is DGGITQSPKYLFRKEGQNVTLSCEQNLNHDAMYWYRQDPGQGLRLIYYSQIVNDFQKGDIAEGYSVSREKKESFPLTVTSAQKNPTAFYLCASSTLRSVNEQFFGPGTRLTVL.

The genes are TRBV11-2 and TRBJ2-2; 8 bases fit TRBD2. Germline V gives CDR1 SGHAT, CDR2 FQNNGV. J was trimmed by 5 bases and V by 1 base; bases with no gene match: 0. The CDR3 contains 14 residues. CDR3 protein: CASSLAGGTGELFF. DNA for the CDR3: TGTGCCAGCAGCTTAGCGGGGGGGACCGGGGAGCTGTTTTTT.